This T cell receptor beta chain was documented in a study of OX40 agonist ivuxolimab in advanced cancers. Study in general: As their treatment, patients were administered ivuxolimab, an agonistic anti-OX40 (CD134) antibody. Study observations and caveats: Expanded clones were, on average, more numerous among CD8+ T cells than CD4+. Both blood CD4+ and CD8+ T cells showed clonal growth by week 6 at 0.1 to 3.0 mg/kg.

The V gene's germline CDR1 is SGHVS and CDR2 FNYEAQ. This CDR3 has 13 residues. The V end was cut by 3 bases, the J end by 2 bases, with 8 bases between. A remark on this clone: What it binds is unknown.

Measured with immunoSEQ multiplex PCR; TCRdb has only the in-frame clones, and not every one. The table lists some 98,000 clones, roughly four fifths of them singletons. This chain uses TRBV7-6 with TRBJ2-7, with no clear D. The clonotype was recovered from an adult with an advanced solid tumor such as melanoma, head and neck, liver or kidney cancer. The material was CD4+ or CD8+ T cells sorted from blood, obtained in a trial of the OX40 agonist ivuxolimab. The CDR3 DNA reads TGTGCCAGCAGCTTCTTATTGGCCTACGAGCAGTACTTC. Translated: CASSFLLAYEQYF.